This T cell receptor beta chain was identified in a study of cytomegalovirus exposure and HLA in healthy donors. Notes on this clone: Antigen unknown.

The table came from immunoSEQ multiplex PCR; TCRdb's copy has only in-frame clones and leaves some out. This sample has about 130,000 clones, with around 90% found just once. CDR3 size: 15 residues. With 6 bases clipped from V and 7 bases from J, the junction kept 11 bases outside the gene matches. CDR1 and CDR2 from the germline V gene are MNHNY and SVGAGI (reference sequence). Study-level results: In vitro checks showed that a few CMV-associated chains really do target CMV antigens.

The V call is TRBV6-6, the J call TRBJ2-1; 8 nucleotides align to TRBD2. Sequenced material: PBMCs. The sequence derives from a woman in her twenties or thirties in good health and CMV-seropositive. The CDR3 nucleotides read TGTGCCAGCAGCTTTCGGGAGGGCCCTGTTAATGAGCAGTTCTTC. This translates into CASSFREGPVNEQFF.